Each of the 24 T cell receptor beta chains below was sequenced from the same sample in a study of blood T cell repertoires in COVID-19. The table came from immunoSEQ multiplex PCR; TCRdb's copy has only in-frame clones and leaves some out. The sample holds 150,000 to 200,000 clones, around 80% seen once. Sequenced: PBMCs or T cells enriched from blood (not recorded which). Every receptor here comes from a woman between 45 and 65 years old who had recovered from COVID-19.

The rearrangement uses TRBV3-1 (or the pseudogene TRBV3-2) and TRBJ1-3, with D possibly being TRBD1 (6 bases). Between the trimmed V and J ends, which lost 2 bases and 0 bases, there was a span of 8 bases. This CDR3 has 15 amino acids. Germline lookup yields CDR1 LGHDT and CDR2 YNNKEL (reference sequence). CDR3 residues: CASSQWTDSGNTIYF. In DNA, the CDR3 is TGTGCCAGCAGCCAATGGACAGACTCTGGAAACACCATATATTTT.

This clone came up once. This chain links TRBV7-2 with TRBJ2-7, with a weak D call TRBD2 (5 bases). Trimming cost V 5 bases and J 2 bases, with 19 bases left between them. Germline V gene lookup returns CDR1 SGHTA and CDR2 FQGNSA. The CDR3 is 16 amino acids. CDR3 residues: CASSASRVSGAYEQYF. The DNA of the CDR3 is TGTGCCAGCAGCGCTAGCAGAGTGTCCGGGGCCTACGAGCAGTACTTC. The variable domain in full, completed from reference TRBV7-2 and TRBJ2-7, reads GAGVSQSPSNKVTEKGKDVELRCDPISGHTALYWYRQSLGQGLEFLIYFQGNSAPDKSGLPSDRFSAERTGGSVSTLTIQRTQQEDSAVYLCASSASRVSGAYEQYFGPGTRLTVT.

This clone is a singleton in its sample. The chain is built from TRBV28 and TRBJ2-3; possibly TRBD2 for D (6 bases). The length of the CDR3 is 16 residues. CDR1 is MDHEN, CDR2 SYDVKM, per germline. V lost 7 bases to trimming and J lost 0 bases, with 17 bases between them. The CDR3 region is CASTHSGRESTDTQYF. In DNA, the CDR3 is TGTGCCAGCACTCATTCTGGGCGGGAAAGCACAGATACGCAGTATTTT.

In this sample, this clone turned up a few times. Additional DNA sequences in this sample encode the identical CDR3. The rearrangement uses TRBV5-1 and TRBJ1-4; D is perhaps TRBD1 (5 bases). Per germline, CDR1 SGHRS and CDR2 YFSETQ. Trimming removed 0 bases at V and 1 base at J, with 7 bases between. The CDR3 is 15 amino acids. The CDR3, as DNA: TGCGCCAGCAGCTTGGTCGGGGGAACTAATGAAAAACTGTTTTTT. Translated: CASSLVGGTNEKLFF.

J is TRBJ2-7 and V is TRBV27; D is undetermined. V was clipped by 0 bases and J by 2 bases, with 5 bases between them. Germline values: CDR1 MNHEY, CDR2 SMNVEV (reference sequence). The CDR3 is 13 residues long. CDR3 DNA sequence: TGTGCCAGCAGTTTATCTAGAACCTACGAGCAGTACTTC. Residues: CASSLSRTYEQYF.

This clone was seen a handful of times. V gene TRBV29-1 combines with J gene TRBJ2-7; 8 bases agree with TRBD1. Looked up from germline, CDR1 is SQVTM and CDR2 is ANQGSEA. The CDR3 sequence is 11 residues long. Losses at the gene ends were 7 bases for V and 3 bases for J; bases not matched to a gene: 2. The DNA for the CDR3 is TGCAGCGCAGGACAGGGCTACGAGCAGTACTTC. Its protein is CSAGQGYEQYF.

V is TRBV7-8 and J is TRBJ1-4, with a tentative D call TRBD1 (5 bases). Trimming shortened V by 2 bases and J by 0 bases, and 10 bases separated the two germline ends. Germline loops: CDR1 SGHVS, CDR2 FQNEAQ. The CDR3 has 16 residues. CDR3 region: CASSLPGSPTNEKLFF. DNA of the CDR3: TGTGCCAGCAGCTTACCAGGGTCGCCAACTAATGAAAAACTGTTTTTT.

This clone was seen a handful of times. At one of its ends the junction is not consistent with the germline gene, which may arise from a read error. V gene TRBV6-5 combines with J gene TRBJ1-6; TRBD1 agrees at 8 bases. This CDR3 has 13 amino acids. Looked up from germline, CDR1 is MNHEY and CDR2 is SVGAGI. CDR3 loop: CASTDRDNSPLHF. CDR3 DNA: TGTGCCAGCACGGACAGGGATAACTCACCCCTCCACTTT.

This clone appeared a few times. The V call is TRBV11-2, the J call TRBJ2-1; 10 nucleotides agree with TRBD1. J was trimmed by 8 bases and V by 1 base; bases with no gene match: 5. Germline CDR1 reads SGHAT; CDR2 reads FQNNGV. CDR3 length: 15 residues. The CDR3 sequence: CASSLGTGGRDEQFF. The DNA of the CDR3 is TGTGCCAGCAGCTTAGGGACAGGGGGACGCGATGAGCAGTTCTTC.

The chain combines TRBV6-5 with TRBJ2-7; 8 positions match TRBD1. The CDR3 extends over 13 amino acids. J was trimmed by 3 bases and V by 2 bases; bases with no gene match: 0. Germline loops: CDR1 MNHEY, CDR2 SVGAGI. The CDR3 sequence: CASSYDRGYEQYF. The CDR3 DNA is TGTGCCAGCAGTTACGACAGGGGCTACGAGCAGTACTTC.

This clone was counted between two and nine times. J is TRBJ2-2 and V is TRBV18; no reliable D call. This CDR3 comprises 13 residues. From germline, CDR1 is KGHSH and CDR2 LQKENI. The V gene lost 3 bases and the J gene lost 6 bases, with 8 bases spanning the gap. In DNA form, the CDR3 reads TGTGCCAGCTCACCCCAGGAAGCCGGGGAGCTGTTTTTT. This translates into CASSPQEAGELFF. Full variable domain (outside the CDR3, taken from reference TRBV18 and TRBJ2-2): NAGVMQNPRHLVRRRGQEARLRCSPMKGHSHVYWYRQLPEEGLKFMVYLQKENIIDESGMPKERFSAEFPKEGPSILRIQQVVRGDSAAYFCASSPQEAGELFFGEGSRLTVL.

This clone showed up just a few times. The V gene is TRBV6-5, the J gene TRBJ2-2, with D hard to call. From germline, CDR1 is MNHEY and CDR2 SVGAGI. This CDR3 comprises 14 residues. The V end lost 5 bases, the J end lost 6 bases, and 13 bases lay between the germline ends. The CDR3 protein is CASSPFSESGELFF. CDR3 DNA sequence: TGTGCCAGCAGTCCATTCTCGGAGTCCGGGGAGCTGTTTTTT.

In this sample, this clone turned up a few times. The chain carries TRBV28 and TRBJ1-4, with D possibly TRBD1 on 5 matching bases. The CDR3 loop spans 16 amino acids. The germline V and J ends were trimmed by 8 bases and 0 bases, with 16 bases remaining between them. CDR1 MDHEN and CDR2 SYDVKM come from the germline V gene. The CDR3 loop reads CASLTGGGATNEKLFF. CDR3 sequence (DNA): TGTGCCAGCCTAACAGGCGGGGGGGCAACTAATGAAAAACTGTTTTTT.

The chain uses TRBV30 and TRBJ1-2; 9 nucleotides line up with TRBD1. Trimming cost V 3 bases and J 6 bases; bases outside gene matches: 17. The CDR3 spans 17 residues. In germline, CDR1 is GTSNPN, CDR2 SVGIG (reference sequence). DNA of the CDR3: TGTGCCTGGAGCAAACTACGGTCCCGGGACAGGGTTAATGGCTACACCTTC. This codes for CAWSKLRSRDRVNGYTF.

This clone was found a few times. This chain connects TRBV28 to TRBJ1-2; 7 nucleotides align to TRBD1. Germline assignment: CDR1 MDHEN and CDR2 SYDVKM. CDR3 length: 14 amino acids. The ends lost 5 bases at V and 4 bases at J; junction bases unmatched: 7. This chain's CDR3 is CASSPARDSYGYTF. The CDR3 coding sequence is TGTGCCAGCAGTCCCGCCCGGGACAGCTATGGCTACACCTTC.

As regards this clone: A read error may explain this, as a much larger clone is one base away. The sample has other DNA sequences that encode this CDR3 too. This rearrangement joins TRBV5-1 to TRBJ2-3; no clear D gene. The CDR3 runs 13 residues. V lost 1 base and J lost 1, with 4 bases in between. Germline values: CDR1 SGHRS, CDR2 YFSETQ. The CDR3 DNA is TGCGCCAGCAGCTTGTCAGGCACAGATACGCAGTATTTT. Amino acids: CASSLSGTDTQYF. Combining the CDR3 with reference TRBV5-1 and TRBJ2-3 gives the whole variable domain KAGVTQTPRYLIKTRGQQVTLSCSPISGHRSVSWYQQTPGQGLQFLFEYFSETQRNKGNFPGRFSGRQFSNSRSEMNVSTLELGDSALYLCASSLSGTDTQYFGPGTRLTVL.

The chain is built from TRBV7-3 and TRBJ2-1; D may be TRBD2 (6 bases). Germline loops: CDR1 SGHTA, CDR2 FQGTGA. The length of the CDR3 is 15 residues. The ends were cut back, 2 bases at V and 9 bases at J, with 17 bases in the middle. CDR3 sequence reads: CASSLGGMSSGEQFF. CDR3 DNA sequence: TGTGCCAGCAGCTTAGGCGGGATGAGCAGTGGTGAGCAGTTCTTC.

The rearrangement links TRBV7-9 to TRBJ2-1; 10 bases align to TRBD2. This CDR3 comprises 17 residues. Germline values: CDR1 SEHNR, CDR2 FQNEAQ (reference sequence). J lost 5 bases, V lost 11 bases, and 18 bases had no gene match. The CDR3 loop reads CAGRTSGPKRRDNEQFF. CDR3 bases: TGTGCCGGGAGGACTAGCGGACCCAAAAGGAGAGACAATGAGCAGTTCTTC.

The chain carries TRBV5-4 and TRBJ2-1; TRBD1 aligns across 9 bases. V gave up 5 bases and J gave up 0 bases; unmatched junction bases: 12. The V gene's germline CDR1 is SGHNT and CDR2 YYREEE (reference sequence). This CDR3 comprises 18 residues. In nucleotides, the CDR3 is TGTGCCAGCAGGGAAGGGACAGGGAGGGCCGGCTCCTACAATGAGCAGTTCTTC. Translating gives CASREGTGRAGSYNEQFF.

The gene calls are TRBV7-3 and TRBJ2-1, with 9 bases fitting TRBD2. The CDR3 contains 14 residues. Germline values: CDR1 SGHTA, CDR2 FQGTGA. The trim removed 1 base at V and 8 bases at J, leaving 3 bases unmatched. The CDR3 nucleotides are TGTGCCAGCAGCTTAAATAGCGGGAGTGATGAGCAGTTCTTC. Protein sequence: CASSLNSGSDEQFF.

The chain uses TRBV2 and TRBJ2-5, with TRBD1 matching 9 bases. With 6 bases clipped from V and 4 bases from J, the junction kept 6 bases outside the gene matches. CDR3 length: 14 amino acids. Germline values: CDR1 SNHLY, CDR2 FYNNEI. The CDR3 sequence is CASRLGTGLETQYF. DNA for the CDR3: TGTGCCAGCAGACTCGGGACAGGGTTAGAGACCCAGTACTTC.

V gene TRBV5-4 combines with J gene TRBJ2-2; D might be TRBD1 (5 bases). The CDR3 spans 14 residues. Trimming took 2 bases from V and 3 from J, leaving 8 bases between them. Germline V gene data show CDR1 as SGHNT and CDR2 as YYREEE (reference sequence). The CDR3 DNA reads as TGTGCCAGCAGCTTCGACAGATACACCGGGGAGCTGTTTTTT. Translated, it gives CASSFDRYTGELFF.

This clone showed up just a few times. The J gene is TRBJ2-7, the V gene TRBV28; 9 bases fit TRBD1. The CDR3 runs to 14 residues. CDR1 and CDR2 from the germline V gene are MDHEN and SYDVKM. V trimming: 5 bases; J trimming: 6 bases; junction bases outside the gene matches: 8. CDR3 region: CASSHRDRVSEQYF. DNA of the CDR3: TGTGCCAGCAGTCACCGGGACAGGGTTTCCGAGCAGTACTTC.

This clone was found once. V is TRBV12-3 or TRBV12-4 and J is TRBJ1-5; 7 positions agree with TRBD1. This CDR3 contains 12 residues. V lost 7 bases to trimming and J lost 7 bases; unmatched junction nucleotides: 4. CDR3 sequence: CASNRQGQPQHF. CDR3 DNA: TGTGCCAGCAACCGACAGGGCCAGCCCCAGCATTTT.